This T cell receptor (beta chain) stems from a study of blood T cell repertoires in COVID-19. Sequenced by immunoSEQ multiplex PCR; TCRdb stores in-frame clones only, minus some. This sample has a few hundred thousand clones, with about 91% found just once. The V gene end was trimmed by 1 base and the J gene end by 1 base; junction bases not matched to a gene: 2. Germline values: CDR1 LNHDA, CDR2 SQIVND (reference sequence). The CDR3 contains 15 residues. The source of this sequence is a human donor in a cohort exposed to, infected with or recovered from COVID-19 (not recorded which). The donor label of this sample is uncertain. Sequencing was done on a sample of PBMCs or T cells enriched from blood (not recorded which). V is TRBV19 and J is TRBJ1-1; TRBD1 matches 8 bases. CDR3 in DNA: TGTGCCAGTAGTATAGGGGGACAGGCGAACACTGAAGCTTTCTTT. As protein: CASSIGGQANTEAFF.